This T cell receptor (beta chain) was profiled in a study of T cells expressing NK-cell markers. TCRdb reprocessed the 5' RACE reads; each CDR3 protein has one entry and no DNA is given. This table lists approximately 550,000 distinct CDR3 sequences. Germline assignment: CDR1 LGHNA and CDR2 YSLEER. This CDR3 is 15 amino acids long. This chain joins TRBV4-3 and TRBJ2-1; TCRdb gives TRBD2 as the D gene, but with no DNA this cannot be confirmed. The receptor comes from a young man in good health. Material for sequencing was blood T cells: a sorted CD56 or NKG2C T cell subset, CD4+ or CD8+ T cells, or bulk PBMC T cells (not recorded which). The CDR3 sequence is CASSQGLAKNNEQFF.